These 32 T cell receptor beta chains came from one sample sequenced in a study of T cell responses to AZD1222 COVID-19 vaccine (dated by TCRdb to the early 2020s). The time point label, read with the paper, signifies: baseline before first vaccination. Library generation was performed with the immunoSEQ multiplex PCR assay. TCRdb's version of the immuneACCESS table is confined to in-frame rearrangements and falls short of the full clone set. An unresolved V gene accounts for under half of the shortfall where checked; the remainder is of unknown origin. The sample includes approximately 94,000 clones, with around nine tenths observed a single time. Around a sixth of the sample belongs to the ten largest clones. The source was peripheral blood, collected on day 0 of AZD1222 vaccination. These receptors were collected from an adult in good health.

V gene TRBV11-2 combines with J gene TRBJ1-2, with D hard to call. Trimming removed 5 bases from V and 2 bases from J, with 12 bases in between. Germline CDR1 and CDR2: SGHAT and FQNNGV. The CDR3 has 14 amino acids. The CDR3 region is CASSPSTMNYGYTF. The DNA of the CDR3 is TGTGCCAGCAGCCCGTCCACCATGAACTATGGCTACACCTTC.

The chain couples TRBV19 to TRBJ1-1, with D tentatively TRBD1 (5 bases). The CDR3 covers 14 residues. Germline CDR1 is LNHDA and CDR2 is SQIVND (reference sequence). V dropped 9 bases and J dropped 9 bases, with 23 bases sitting between them. The CDR3, as DNA: TGTGCCAGCGCTGGACGGGGCATCACGACACAAGCTTTCTTT. This gives the protein CASAGRGITTQAFF.

The chain recombines TRBV3-1 (or the pseudogene TRBV3-2) with TRBJ1-1; D is ambiguous. The CDR3 spans 12 residues. In germline, CDR1 is LGHDT, CDR2 YNNKEL (reference sequence). Trimming cost V 3 bases and J 8 bases, with 10 bases left between them. The CDR3 sequence: CASSQSGGEAFF. The CDR3 nucleotides are TGTGCCAGCAGCCAGAGCGGAGGGGAAGCTTTCTTT.

The V gene is TRBV27, the J gene TRBJ1-1, with TRBD1 matching 7 bases. V shed 8 bases and J 4 bases; nucleotides not matched to a gene: 7. The CDR3 length is 13 residues. Germline lookup yields CDR1 MNHEY and CDR2 SMNVEV (reference sequence). The CDR3 DNA is TGTGCCAGCGTCTCGACAGGGACCACTGAAGCTTTCTTT. Encoded protein: CASVSTGTTEAFF.

This chain links TRBV7-2 with TRBJ1-2, with TRBD1 matching 7 bases. This CDR3 has 18 residues. Germline V CDR1 and CDR2: SGHTA, FQGNSA. The trim removed 5 bases at V and 6 bases at J, leaving 21 bases unmatched. The CDR3 spells CASSPAPIYRQGRNGYTF. In DNA, the CDR3 is TGTGCCAGCAGCCCGGCCCCAATTTACAGACAGGGTAGGAATGGCTACACCTTC.

This chain uses TRBV7-7 with TRBJ1-1, with D uncertain. With 5 bases removed from V and 1 base from J, the gap between germline ends came to 8 bases. Germline CDR1 SSHAT, CDR2 FNYEAQ (reference sequence). This CDR3 contains 13 residues. CDR3 bases: TGTGCCAGCAGCCAGGCAGAGAACACTGAAGCTTTCTTT. Translated: CASSQAENTEAFF.

The chain employs TRBV5-1 and TRBJ2-1; 10 nucleotides line up with TRBD2. CDR3 size: 15 residues. Trimming removed 1 base from V and 6 bases from J; junction bases left unmatched: 4. The germline CDR1 and CDR2 sequences are SGHRS and YFSETQ. CDR3 in DNA: TGCGCCAGCAGCTTGTCTAGCGGGAGCTTCAATGAGCAGTTCTTC. Protein product: CASSLSSGSFNEQFF.

The chain couples TRBV24-1 to TRBJ2-1; 13 bases line up with TRBD2. V shed 7 bases and J 10 bases; nucleotides not matched to a gene: 9. Germline CDR1 reads KGHDR; CDR2 reads SFDVKD. The CDR3 loop spans 15 amino acids. The CDR3 sequence is CATRTTSGGHGEQFF. CDR3 bases: TGTGCCACCAGGACGACTAGCGGGGGGCATGGAGAGCAGTTCTTC.

The rearrangement links TRBV25-1 to TRBJ2-7; weak D call: TRBD1 (6 bases). Germline assignment: CDR1 MGHDK and CDR2 SYGVNS. This CDR3 contains 12 residues. Trimming removed 7 bases from V and 4 bases from J, with 11 bases in between. CDR3 DNA sequence: TGTGCCAGCAAAGCGGACAGTTACGAGCAGTACTTC. Translation gives CASKADSYEQYF.

The rearrangement joins TRBV12-5 to TRBJ1-5; unclear D gene. Germline loops: CDR1 LGHNT, CDR2 FRNRAP. This CDR3 has 13 residues. V was cut by 6 bases and J by 2 bases, with 8 bases left in between. The CDR3 DNA reads as TGTGCTAGTGGCAACCCTGGCAATCAGCCCCAGCATTTT. Translation: CASGNPGNQPQHF.

This clone was seen a handful of times. This chain links TRBV6-5 with TRBJ2-7, with 8 positions matching TRBD2. CDR1 MNHEY and CDR2 SVGAGI come from the germline V gene. This CDR3 comprises 11 residues. J lost 11 bases, V lost 6 bases, and 6 bases had no gene match. The CDR3 region is CASRPPRGEYF. The CDR3 bases are TGTGCCAGCAGACCCCCGCGGGGGGAGTACTTC.

This chain uses TRBV3-1 (or the pseudogene TRBV3-2) with TRBJ2-1; D is unclear. Trimming shortened V by 0 bases and J by 4 bases, and 7 bases separated the two germline ends. Germline CDR1 is LGHDT and CDR2 is YNNKEL (reference sequence). This CDR3 has 14 amino acids. CDR3 in DNA: TGTGCCAGCAGCCAAGATCGGATGTACAATGAGCAGTTCTTC. This gives the protein CASSQDRMYNEQFF.

This clone showed up just once. V usage is TRBV19 and J usage is TRBJ1-5, with 9 bases lining up with TRBD1. The CDR3 totals 14 residues. J lost 5 bases, V lost 6 bases, and 5 bases had no gene match. Per germline, CDR1 LNHDA and CDR2 SQIVND (reference sequence). The CDR3 DNA reads as TGTGCCAGTAGGAAAGACAGGGGGGATCAGCCCCAGCATTTT. This gives the protein CASRKDRGDQPQHF.

The chain has TRBV6-5 and TRBJ1-4; D unclear. V lost 4 bases and J lost 0, with 9 bases in between. CDR3 size: 15 residues. CDR1 is MNHEY and CDR2 is SVGAGI in the germline V gene. The CDR3, as DNA: TGTGCCAGCAGTTCCTCATGGTCAACTAATGAAAAACTGTTTTTT. Translating gives CASSSSWSTNEKLFF.

The sample holds a few counts of this clone. V is TRBV12-1 and J is TRBJ2-3; the listed D gene, TRBD2, was not tested against the DNA. TRBV12-1 is a pseudogene locus. This CDR3 is 18 amino acids long. In DNA form, the CDR3 reads TGTGCCTACAAAGAGGGGACTAGCGGGAGGGGCGGGGCAGATACGCAGTATTTT. Protein sequence: CAYKEGTSGRGGADTQYF.

This clone was counted a single time. The J gene is TRBJ2-7, the V gene TRBV6-1, with 7 nucleotides matching TRBD1. With 5 bases clipped from V and 3 bases from J, the junction kept 7 bases outside the gene matches. The V gene's germline CDR1 is MNHNS and CDR2 SASEGT. CDR3 length: 14 amino acids. DNA of the CDR3: TGTGCCAGCAGTACCCTGACAGGGAACTACGAGCAGTACTTC. Amino acid sequence: CASSTLTGNYEQYF.

The CDR3 DNA follows: TGTGCCAGCAGGGGGCAGAATAATTCACCCCTCCACTTT. Encoded protein: CASRGQNNSPLHF. The chain couples TRBV6-5 to TRBJ1-6; TRBD1 is a possible D gene (5 bases). Looked up from germline, CDR1 is MNHEY and CDR2 is SVGAGI. The V and J ends lost 6 bases and 5 bases respectively, with 8 bases between them. This CDR3 has 13 amino acids.

V is TRBV5-1 and J is TRBJ1-1; the D is unclear. Germline CDR1 is SGHRS and CDR2 is YFSETQ. Trimming took 0 bases from V and 1 from J, leaving 13 bases between them. The CDR3 sequence is 16 residues long. The CDR3 sequence: CASSLEFRASNTEAFF. Written as DNA, the CDR3 is TGCGCCAGCAGCTTGGAATTCCGGGCCTCGAACACTGAAGCTTTCTTT. Using reference TRBV5-1 and TRBJ1-1 for the parts outside the CDR3, the full variable domain is KAGVTQTPRYLIKTRGQQVTLSCSPISGHRSVSWYQQTPGQGLQFLFEYFSETQRNKGNFPGRFSGRQFSNSRSEMNVSTLELGDSALYLCASSLEFRASNTEAFFGQGTRLTVV.

V is TRBV19 and J is TRBJ1-1, with 7 bases lining up with TRBD1. Germline loops: CDR1 LNHDA, CDR2 SQIVND (reference sequence). This CDR3 is 14 amino acids long. The junction had 11 bases not matched to a gene; V was cut back by 5 bases and J by 8 bases. The CDR3 DNA follows: TGTGCCAGTAGTGTCGGGACAGTTGGGCCCGAAGCTTTCTTT. Translating it yields CASSVGTVGPEAFF.

V is TRBV7-8 and J is TRBJ1-2; D not resolved. CDR3 length: 13 residues. V lost 1 base to trimming and J lost 4 bases, with 7 bases between them. The germline CDR1 and CDR2 sequences are SGHVS and FQNEAQ. CDR3 region: CASSLGRSYGYTF. CDR3 DNA: TGTGCCAGCAGCTTAGGGCGGAGCTATGGCTACACCTTC.

The chain joins TRBV5-5 to TRBJ2-3; 7 bases line up with TRBD2. The CDR3 runs 13 residues. V lost 8 bases and J lost 3; bases outside the gene matches: 6. Germline CDR1 is SGHKS and CDR2 is YYEKEE (reference sequence). For the CDR3, the DNA is TGTGCCAGTATAAGACTAGCTACAGATACGCAGTATTTT. It yields the protein CASIRLATDTQYF.

This clone occurred once. V and J are TRBV6-2 or TRBV6-3 and TRBJ1-3; no clear D. The germline V and J ends were trimmed by 4 bases and 7 bases, with 17 bases remaining between them. The CDR3 totals 15 residues. Per germline, CDR1 MNHEY and CDR2 SVGEGT. CDR3 residues: CASSSAAGNWNTIYF. Here the CDR3 DNA reads TGTGCCAGCAGTTCGGCCGCGGGGAATTGGAACACCATATATTTT.

On this clone: This sample also contains other DNA sequences that code for the same CDR3. CDR3 nucleotide sequence: TGTGCCAGCTCACCGGGGGGCAATGAGCAGTTCTTC. It codes for CASSPGGNEQFF. The rearrangement uses TRBV18 and TRBJ2-1; possibly TRBD2 for D (6 bases). V was shortened by 3 bases and J by 6 bases, with 6 bases between the two germline ends. This CDR3 is built from 12 residues. Germline loops: CDR1 KGHSH, CDR2 LQKENI.

The chain uses TRBV3-1 (or the pseudogene TRBV3-2) and TRBJ1-2; D call uncertain. CDR3 length: 14 residues. CDR1 is LGHDT and CDR2 is YNNKEL in the germline V gene (reference sequence). V was trimmed by 0 bases and J by 5 bases, leaving 10 bases between them. The CDR3 here is CASSQEASRYGYTF. The CDR3 DNA reads TGTGCCAGCAGCCAAGAGGCGAGTAGGTATGGCTACACCTTC.

The chain employs TRBV4-1 and TRBJ1-4, with D tentatively TRBD1 (5 bases). The CDR3 covers 18 residues. Trimming stripped 5 bases from V and 3 bases from J, with 22 bases between. CDR1 is MGHRA, CDR2 YSYEKL, per germline. This CDR3 is CASSSPERGGRSNEKLFF. The CDR3 coding sequence is TGCGCCAGCAGCTCCCCCGAAAGGGGTGGAAGGTCTAATGAAAAACTGTTTTTT.

This chain links TRBV7-9 with TRBJ1-5; the match to TRBD1 covers 7 bases. Germline V lookup: CDR1 SEHNR, CDR2 FQNEAQ (reference sequence). Unmatched junction bases numbered 5, after V lost 5 bases and J lost 1 base. CDR3 length: 15 residues. The DNA of the CDR3 is TGTGCCAGCAGCAGGGACAGCGGAAGCAATCAGCCCCAGCATTTT. It encodes CASSRDSGSNQPQHF. The whole variable domain, remainder taken from reference TRBV7-9 and TRBJ1-5, is DTGVSQNPRHKITKRGQNVTFRCDPISEHNRLYWYRQTLGQGPEFLTYFQNEAQLEKSRLLSDRFSAERPKGSFSTLEIQRTEQGDSAMYLCASSRDSGSNQPQHFGDGTRLSIL.

The CDR3: CASSQDYPTGTQYF. Written as DNA, the CDR3 is TGCGCCAGCAGCCAAGATTACCCGACGGGTACGCAGTATTTT. V is TRBV4-1 and J is TRBJ2-3; the D is unclear. The CDR3 contains 14 residues. CDR1 and CDR2 (germline): MGHRA, YSYEKL. Trimming took off 0 bases at V and 8 bases at J, with 12 bases between the two ends.

This chain joins TRBV9 and TRBJ2-1, with TRBD1 matching over 9 bases. Germline V CDR1 and CDR2: SGDLS, YYNGEE. The CDR3 covers 14 residues. The V segment lost 4 bases and the J segment 7 bases; nucleotides outside the gene matches: 6. CDR3 nucleotide sequence: TGTGCCAGCAGCAGATGGGACAGGGTGAATGAGCAGTTCTTC. Residues: CASSRWDRVNEQFF.

This chain joins TRBV5-5 and TRBJ1-2; D ambiguous. Germline lookup yields CDR1 SGHKS and CDR2 YYEKEE (reference sequence). The CDR3 length is 13 residues. Trimming removed 0 bases from V and 4 bases from J, with 7 bases in between. The CDR3 reads CASSLGAGYGYTF. The CDR3, as DNA: TGTGCCAGCAGCTTGGGAGCAGGCTATGGCTACACCTTC.

The CDR3 region has the DNA TGTGCCAGCAGCGTAAGGTATGAGGGGAGACAAGGACTATACGAGCAGTACTTC. Residues: CASSVRYEGRQGLYEQYF. This chain uses TRBV9 with TRBJ2-7, with D perhaps TRBD2 (6 bases). Per the germline V gene, CDR1 is SGDLS and CDR2 is YYNGEE. The CDR3 consists of 18 residues. Between the trimmed V and J ends, which lost 1 base and 4 bases, there was a span of 24 bases.

This clone has more than one count but fewer than ten. V and J are TRBV14 and TRBJ2-3; D unresolved. CDR1 SGHDN and CDR2 FVKESK come from the germline V gene. Trimming took off 1 base at V and 6 bases at J, with 8 bases between the two ends. The CDR3 is 13 residues long. The CDR3 spells CASSQASYDTQYF. CDR3 nucleotide sequence: TGTGCCAGCAGCCAAGCCAGTTATGATACGCAGTATTTT.

This chain uses TRBV7-8 with TRBJ2-7, with D unresolved. The CDR3 is 15 amino acids. Germline V lookup: CDR1 SGHVS, CDR2 FQNEAQ. V was shortened by 5 bases and J by 2 bases, with 16 bases between the two germline ends. The CDR3 DNA follows: TGTGCCAGCAGCCCAATCCGGGTGAAACCCTACGAGCAGTACTTC. Translated: CASSPIRVKPYEQYF.